What follows is one T cell receptor (beta chain) and its context. Seattle enrolled patients during active infection and tracked them longitudinally. These data come from a study of blood T cell repertoires in COVID-19. Across the study: Whether acute or convalescent, the COVID-19 samples came from the United States, Italy and Spain. In each case, the material was cDNA or gDNA derived from T cells, B-cell-depleted T cells, or PBMCs.

Methods used by the authors: Reference gene primer amplification gave estimated nucleated cell counts. The protocol was immunoSEQ multiplex PCR, while the TCRdb copy is restricted to in-frame clones and leaves out a portion. That table is the source of V, J and clone size, and D and trimming were worked out from the DNA. This table has approximately 160,000 clones, around 87% appearing once. CDR1 and CDR2 from the germline V gene are MNHEY and SVGEGT. Trimming stripped 2 bases from V and 5 bases from J, with 12 bases between. There are 14 residues in the CDR3. Sequenced: peripheral blood. The chain joins TRBV6-2 or TRBV6-3 to TRBJ2-5; D uncertain. This TCR was recovered from a man aged 60-69 years with COVID-19, enrolled during active disease. CDR3 sequence reads: CASSYAAEWETQYF. The CDR3 DNA reads TGTGCCAGCAGTTACGCGGCGGAGTGGGAGACCCAGTACTTC.